This TCR beta chain derives from a study of cytomegalovirus exposure and HLA in healthy donors. Study in general: From about 170 million T cells, an earlier analysis saw roughly 120 million unique TCR beta sequences.

The study, taken as a whole, reports: The study reported that TCR beta sequences accurately predicted HLA-A and HLA-B alleles in most subjects. In a later analysis, at a false discovery rate of 0.05, roughly 17,000 TCR beta sequences matched HLA alleles. In an earlier analysis, productive rearrangement rates for most beta V segments clustered near 87% or 30%.

PCR primers comprised 60 Vbeta and 13 Jbeta primers. The data were produced by immunoSEQ multiplex PCR, yet TCRdb's version contains in-frame clones alone and is incomplete. The sample holds roughly 170,000 clones, roughly 70% seen once. This CDR3 has 14 residues. The J segment lost 4 bases and the V segment lost 4 bases, leaving 7 bases of the junction unmatched. Germline CDR1 and CDR2: SGHRS and YFSETQ. Turning to this clone: The antigen is not known.

This receptor was identified in a girl aged 10 to 17 in good health and CMV-seronegative. The sequencing input was PBMCs. The rearrangement uses TRBV5-1 and TRBJ1-2, with TRBD1 matching over 7 bases. Here the CDR3 DNA reads TGCGCCAGCAGCCGGGACAGACTCTTCTATGGCTACACCTTC. Protein sequence: CASSRDRLFYGYTF.